The rows below give T cell receptor beta chains drawn from one sample of a study of a mutant IDH1 vaccine in newly diagnosed glioma. Produced via immunoSEQ multiplex PCR; TCRdb's table is partial and in-frame only. The data contain roughly 34,000 clones, around 90% of them singletons. No antigen has been assigned to these receptors. The source was PBMCs, collected from a glioma patient whose treatment included an IDH1 peptide vaccine. These receptors were taken from a middle-aged woman with glioma. Each CDR3 is given with its conserved first and last residue. D genes are given only for firm matches. Size is omitted from some rows. Given values are once, few, many or a class for expanded clones.

TRBV4-2	-	TRBD1	TRBJ1-2	TGTGCCAGCAGCCAAACGACAGGGGGTCAGGGCTACACCTTC	CASSQTTGGQGYTF
TRBV2	-	TRBD1	TRBJ2-5	TGTGCCAGCCGGGACAGGGGAGAGACCCAGTACTTC	CASRDRGETQYF
TRBV15	-	-	TRBJ2-7	TGTGCCACCAGCAGAGACCATCGGGGGCTACTTTCCTACGAGCAGTACTTC	CATSRDHRGLLSYEQYF
TRBV6-5	-	-	TRBJ1-3	TGTGCCAGCAGCGAGTGGAGCTCTGGAAACACCATATATTTT	CASSEWSSGNTIYF
TRBV5-1	-	-	TRBJ1-1	TGCGCCAGCACGGACGGGAAGAACACTGAAGCTTTCTTT	CASTDGKNTEAFF
TRBV2	-	-	TRBJ2-1	TGTGCCAGCAGTCGCTACAATGAGCAGTTCTTC	CASSRYNEQFF
TRBV2	-	TRBD1	TRBJ1-1	TGTGCCAGCAGTGAACGGTACGACAGGGGGCCTGAAGCTTTCTTT	CASSERYDRGPEAFF
TRBV5-1	once	-	TRBJ2-2	TGCGCCAGCAGCTCCAGGGAACAGATCAACACCGGGGAGCTGTTTTTT	CASSSREQINTGELFF
TRBV4-1	-	TRBD2	TRBJ2-1	TGCGCCAGCAGCCCTAGCGGGGAGGACGATGAGCAGTTCTTC	CASSPSGEDDEQFF
TRBV7-9	-	TRBD2	TRBJ2-3	TGTGCCAGCAGCCTCCAACTAGCGGGGGGGGCAGATACGCAGTATTTT	CASSLQLAGGADTQYF
TRBV6-5	-	-	TRBJ1-2	TGTGCCAGCAGTTACTCCAGGGGCGAGTATGGCTACACCTTC	CASSYSRGEYGYTF
TRBV4-1	few	TRBD1	TRBJ1-6	TGCGCCAGCAGCCCCTGGACAGGATTCTCCTATAATTCACCCCTCCACTTT	CASSPWTGFSYNSPLHF
TRBV4-2	once	-	TRBJ2-3	TGTGCCAGCAGCCAAGTGGGGGCCCGGACAGATACGCAGTATTTT	CASSQVGARTDTQYF
TRBV7-9	-	-	TRBJ1-2	TGTGCCAGCAGCTCCCGGGGCTACACCTTC	CASSSRGYTF
TRBV19	-	TRBD1	TRBJ1-4	TGTGCCAGTAGTCCCGGGACAGGGGCTGAAAAACTGTTTTTT	CASSPGTGAEKLFF
TRBV5-8	-	-	TRBJ1-1	TGTGCCAGCAGCCCGGCCGGGTTCTCCGACACTGAAGCTTTCTTT	CASSPAGFSDTEAFF